This T cell receptor beta chain was obtained from a study of blood T cell repertoires in COVID-19. Clinical histories supplied by participants themselves formed the basis of cohort assignment. The method was immunoSEQ multiplex PCR; TCRdb's version includes in-frame clones alone and lacks a portion of them. The sample lists 350,000 to 400,000 clones, about 90% seen once, with 2.5% to 3% in the top ten. This clonotype originated in a woman in her 30s who had recovered from COVID-19. The sample comprised PBMCs or T cells enriched from blood (not recorded which).

The CDR3 DNA follows: TGCGCCAGCAGCTCCCAGGGAGGCGAGACCCAGTACTTC. This encodes CASSSQGGETQYF. The rearrangement links TRBV5-1 to TRBJ2-5; D might be TRBD2 (6 bases). The V end was cut by 3 bases, the J end by 5 bases, with 11 bases between. The CDR3 consists of 13 residues. Germline lookup yields CDR1 SGHRS and CDR2 YFSETQ.